The 15 T cell receptor beta chains below come from one sample, sequenced in a study of shared clonotypes between healthy human individuals. The assay was immunoSEQ multiplex PCR, and TCRdb's table has in-frame clones only and misses some. The table has about 490,000 clones, roughly 80% seen once. Sample: PBMCs. All receptors come from a woman between 40 and 55 years old in good health. Some clones in this sample may be carry-over from other donors' samples.

The gene calls are TRBV2 and TRBJ2-7, with 7 bases lining up with TRBD2. The CDR3 runs to 11 residues. Germline lookup yields CDR1 SNHLY and CDR2 FYNNEI. V was pared by 7 bases and J by 9 bases, with 6 bases of the junction left unmatched. The CDR3 loop is CASTRDYLQYF. CDR3 nucleotides: TGTGCCAGCACCCGGGACTACCTGCAGTACTTC.

The CDR3 sequence: CASNRGLGYQPQHF. Written as DNA, the CDR3 is TGCGCCAGTAACAGGGGCCTGGGGTATCAGCCCCAGCATTTT. The chain employs TRBV10-1 and TRBJ1-5, with 7 positions matching TRBD1. CDR1 and CDR2 (germline): WNHNN, SYGVQD (reference sequence). This CDR3 region has 14 residues. V was pared by 9 bases and J by 5 bases, with 10 bases of the junction left unmatched.

For this clone: Different DNA sequences within this sample yield the same CDR3. This rearrangement joins TRBV5-1 to TRBJ2-2, with TRBD2 matching over 7 bases. Germline V lookup: CDR1 SGHRS, CDR2 YFSETQ. J gave up 3 bases and V 4 bases, and 3 bases lay outside the gene matches. The CDR3 consists of 14 residues. CDR3 in DNA: TGCGCCAGCAGCCCCGGACTAGACACCGGGGAGCTGTTTTTT. Translation gives CASSPGLDTGELFF. The full variable domain, with the rest looked up from reference TRBV5-1 and TRBJ2-2, is KAGVTQTPRYLIKTRGQQVTLSCSPISGHRSVSWYQQTPGQGLQFLFEYFSETQRNKGNFPGRFSGRQFSNSRSEMNVSTLELGDSALYLCASSPGLDTGELFFGEGSRLTVL.

The sample holds a few counts of this clone. The V gene is TRBV11-2, the J gene TRBJ2-3; the D gene is possibly TRBD1 (6 bases). Trimming removed 0 bases from V and 7 bases from J, with 11 bases in between. There are 14 residues in the CDR3. CDR1 is SGHAT and CDR2 is FQNNGV in the germline V gene. CDR3 bases: TGTGCCAGCAGCTTAGACAGGGGCTGGAATACGCAGTATTTT. Residues: CASSLDRGWNTQYF.

The chain carries TRBV9 and TRBJ2-1, with 9 bases fitting TRBD2. Germline-derived CDR1 and CDR2 are SGDLS and YYNGEE. The CDR3 spans 15 residues. Losses at the gene ends were 4 bases for V and 2 bases for J; bases not matched to a gene: 4. The DNA of the CDR3 is TGTGCCAGCAGCATTAGCGGGAGTACCTACAATGAGCAGTTCTTC. Translation: CASSISGSTYNEQFF.

This clone came up once. This chain connects TRBV4-1 to TRBJ2-3; 8 nucleotides agree with TRBD2. Unmatched junction bases numbered 7, after V lost 2 bases and J lost 6 bases. CDR3 size: 15 residues. Germline assignment: CDR1 MGHRA and CDR2 YSYEKL. Here the CDR3 reads CASSQQLASGDTQYF. The CDR3, as DNA: TGCGCCAGCAGCCAACAGCTGGCTAGCGGGGATACGCAGTATTTT.

This clone occurred many times. This chain uses TRBV4-2 with TRBJ2-3, with 13 nucleotides matching TRBD2. The germline V gene has CDR1 LGHNA and CDR2 YNFKEQ. The V segment lost 4 bases and the J segment 2 bases; nucleotides outside the gene matches: 3. There are 16 residues in the CDR3. The CDR3 region has the DNA TGTGCCAGCAGCCCTGGACTAGCGGGAGCCACAGATACGCAGTATTTT. It codes for CASSPGLAGATDTQYF.

In DNA form, the CDR3 reads TGTGCCAGCAGCTTTGGACAGGGCAACATTCAGTACTTC. Its translation: CASSFGQGNIQYF. The chain carries TRBV27 and TRBJ2-4; TRBD1 agrees at 8 bases. The CDR3 is 13 residues long. Germline loops: CDR1 MNHEY, CDR2 SMNVEV (reference sequence). V shed 6 bases, J shed 7 bases, and the junction held 5 bases outside the gene matches.

This sequence joins TRBV27 and TRBJ2-2, with 7 bases that match TRBD2. This CDR3 is 16 amino acids long. In germline, CDR1 is MNHEY, CDR2 SMNVEV (reference sequence). Unmatched junction bases numbered 6, after V lost 3 bases and J lost 2 bases. CDR3 nucleotides: TGTGCCAGCAGTTTCTGGGGGAGGGGTAACACCGGGGAGCTGTTTTTT. It is translated as CASSFWGRGNTGELFF.

This chain connects TRBV27 to TRBJ2-2, with no clear D. Germline V lookup: CDR1 MNHEY, CDR2 SMNVEV (reference sequence). Trimming took 8 bases from V and 7 from J, leaving 5 bases between them. This CDR3 spans 10 amino acids. CDR3 in amino acids: CASWDGELFF. CDR3 DNA: TGTGCCAGCTGGGACGGGGAGCTGTTTTTT.

This chain links TRBV15 with TRBJ1-4, with D uncertain. The CDR3 covers 15 residues. Germline-derived CDR1 and CDR2 are LNHNV and YYDKDF (reference sequence). The V and J ends lost 2 bases and 5 bases respectively, with 12 bases between them. CDR3: CATSRSPRLNEKLFF. The CDR3 DNA is TGTGCCACCAGCAGATCCCCCCGGCTCAATGAAAAACTGTTTTTT.

The gene calls are TRBV5-4 and TRBJ1-2, with 8 positions matching TRBD1. Germline V gene data show CDR1 as SGHNT and CDR2 as YYREEE (reference sequence). Losses at the gene ends were 4 bases for V and 0 bases for J; bases not matched to a gene: 2. This CDR3 has 14 amino acids. Here the CDR3 reads CASSMDRANYGYTF. CDR3 nucleotides: TGTGCCAGCAGCATGGACAGGGCTAACTATGGCTACACCTTC.

The rearrangement joins TRBV30 to TRBJ1-2; unclear D gene. CDR3 length equals 12 residues. Looked up from germline, CDR1 is GTSNPN and CDR2 is SVGIG (reference sequence). Trimming removed 0 bases at V and 4 bases at J, with 6 bases between. The chain's CDR3 is CAWSVAAYGYTF. CDR3 in DNA: TGTGCCTGGAGTGTGGCAGCCTATGGCTACACCTTC.

About this clone: At one end, the junction sequence differs from germline, possibly due to a read error. The V gene is TRBV5-8, the J gene TRBJ2-1; possibly TRBD1 for D (5 bases). The CDR3 sequence is 15 residues long. Germline assignment: CDR1 SGHTS and CDR2 YDEGEE. The CDR3 loop reads CASSFGDSSYNEQLF. DNA of the CDR3: TGTGCCAGCAGCTTTGGTGACAGTTCCTACAATGAGCAGCTCTTC.

Concerning this clone: At the DNA level, this CDR3 is encoded by other sequences in the same sample as well. The chain joins TRBV2 to TRBJ2-7; D is ambiguous. V lost 7 bases, J lost 4 bases, and 5 bases lay in between. CDR3 length: 10 amino acids. CDR1 is SNHLY and CDR2 is FYNNEI in the germline V gene. CDR3 sequence: CASKEYEQYF. CDR3 nucleotide sequence: TGTGCCAGCAAAGAATACGAGCAGTACTTC.